Listed below are T cell receptor beta chains from one sample, sequenced in a study of preoperative IRX-2 immunotherapy in early breast cancer. The data were produced by immunoSEQ multiplex PCR, yet TCRdb's version contains in-frame clones alone and is incomplete. Among 40,000 to 45,000 clones listed, 60% to 80% were seen once. Sequences were derived from tumor tissue, sampled after IRX-2 immunotherapy. The origin of the receptors is a human donor with breast cancer. The conserved cysteine and the conserved F or W are not part of the CDR3 here. The order of the fields is clone size, V gene, D gene, CDR3 protein. D genes are given only for firm matches. Not every row has a clone size; where given, it reads once, few, many or a size class.

NA | TRBV30 | NA | AWSVGGLSYNEQF
NA | TRBV5-1 | TRBD1 | ASSLEGANRLYEQY
NA | TRBV2 | NA | ASSTGRTEAF
NA | TRBV5-1 | TRBD1 | ASSWGQISTDTQY
NA | TRBV6-8 | TRBD1 | AIRPSGQGANYGYT
NA | TRBV5-1 | TRBD2 | ASSPRTSGGRNTGELF
NA | TRBV12-5 | TRBD2 | ASGLGLAGVDEQF
NA | TRBV11-3 | NA | ASSLVGQNSPLH
NA | TRBV6-8 | TRBD1 | ASSYGQGRSPLH
NA | TRBV6-8 | TRBD2 | ARSGGRSTDTQY
once | TRBV5-1 | TRBD2 | ASSLLLRGAPNTGELF
NA | TRBV5-1 | TRBD2 | ASSLVPAGEGYEQY
NA | TRBV5-1 | TRBD1 | ASSLAGSGGLEQF
NA | TRBV28 | NA | ASTQGWGNQPQH
NA | TRBV5-1 | TRBD1 | ATRRGTGGAGTGELF
NA | TRBV7-1 | TRBD2 | ASSQGGLAGDQEQY
NA | TRBV6-8 | NA | ASSYSWGDRSEQY
NA | TRBV27 | NA | ASSRPPGASTEAF
NA | TRBV5-1 | TRBD1 | ASSSGQLNTEAF
NA | TRBV19 | TRBD2 | ASSRRGGNEQF
NA | TRBV7-6 | TRBD1 | ASSRPGQGHNEQF
few | TRBV6-8 | TRBD2 | AISAGLASGELF
once | TRBV15 | NA | ATSRDLVGGKADTQY
NA | TRBV19 | NA | ASSVQGGGANVLT
NA | TRBV18 | NA | ASSPPAGNEQF
NA | TRBV10-2 | TRBD1 | ASSEGTGREKLF
NA | TRBV22-1 | NA | ASSTIRGNNEQF
NA | TRBV1 | NA | ASSQATGTGGVHQETQY
NA | TRBV12-5 | TRBD2 | ASGSSGGGETQY
NA | TRBV14 | NA | ASSQYGPRAEAF
NA | TRBV10-2 | NA | ASSDRGTHYNEQF
NA | TRBV5-1 | TRBD1 | ASSWTGSSDNEQF
NA | TRBV29-1 | TRBD2 | SVETSGSGTGELF
NA | TRBV10-2 | TRBD1 | ASRDRGKYEQY
NA | TRBV18 | NA | ASSPNAFKDEQF
NA | TRBV7-1 | TRBD1 | ASRTGGGSPPGELF
NA | TRBV11-3 | TRBD2 | ASRDAGTSGVEQY
NA | TRBV29-1 | NA | SAPNPTNEKLF
NA | TRBV6-4 | NA | ASTPWAPGLLNQPQH
NA | TRBV5-1 | NA | ASSPAAGTQGYT
NA | TRBV19 | NA | ASKEGGNQPQH
NA | TRBV5-1 | NA | ASSLDVSGNTIY
NA | TRBV9 | NA | ASARPNEKLF
NA | TRBV19 | NA | ASSVAGHSSSYNSPLH
NA | TRBV19 | TRBD2 | ASRAGIAYEQY
NA | TRBV30 | TRBD2 | AWSPQTSALS
NA | TRBV28 | NA | ASKIGGSYEQY
NA | TRBV6-8 | TRBD1 | ASSLTDRGTGNTIY
once | TRBV15 | NA | ATSRGGNNQPQH
NA | TRBV6-1 | NA | ASSEAGRLTYEQY
NA | TRBV6-4 | NA | ASSRDASNQPQH
NA | TRBV28 | TRBD1 | ASSRSGGTQETQY
NA | TRBV5-1 | NA | ASSLGGSSGNTIY
few | TRBV11-3 | TRBD2 | ASRPLAVQETQY
few | TRBV7-6 | NA | ASSPNVVSNEQY
NA | TRBV28 | TRBD1 | ASSPGDRGGNQPQH
NA | TRBV6-8 | NA | ASSAGRSNNQPQH
NA | TRBV11-3 | TRBD2 | ASSSGLAGLTDTQY
NA | TRBV10-2 | TRBD1 | ASSESRGETQY
NA | TRBV6-8 | NA | ASSYTNQGPDTQY